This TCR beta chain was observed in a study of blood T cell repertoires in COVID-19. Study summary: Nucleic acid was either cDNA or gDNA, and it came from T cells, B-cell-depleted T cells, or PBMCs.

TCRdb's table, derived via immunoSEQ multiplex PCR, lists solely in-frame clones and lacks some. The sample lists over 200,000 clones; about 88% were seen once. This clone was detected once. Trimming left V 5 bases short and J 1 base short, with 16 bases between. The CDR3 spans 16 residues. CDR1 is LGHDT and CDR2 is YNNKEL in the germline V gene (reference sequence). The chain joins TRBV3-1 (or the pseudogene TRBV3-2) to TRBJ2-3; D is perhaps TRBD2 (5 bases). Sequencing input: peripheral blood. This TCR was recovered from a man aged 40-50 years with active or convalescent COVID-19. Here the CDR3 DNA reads TGTGCCAGCAGCTTTCGTTCTGGGGAGCGCACAGATACGCAGTATTTT. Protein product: CASSFRSGERTDTQYF.